This entry lists 30 T cell receptor beta chains sequenced from one sample in a study of CD8+CD57+ T cells in acquired aplastic anemia. Profiling that covered TCR beta VDJ and CDR3 relied on genomic DNA as its template. TCRdb re-derived calls from the reads in MiXCR, one entry per CDR3 protein. The data show some 200,000 distinct CDR3 sequences, less than 60% seen once. Patients chosen for sequencing had CD8+CD57+ cells that had expanded, as shown by flow cytometry. Sequenced: sorted CD4+, CD8+, or CD8+CD57+ T cells (not recorded which) from PBMCs. The receptors come from a human donor with aplastic anemia.

This sequence joins TRBV2 and TRBJ2-1; possible D gene TRBD2, 6 bases. Trimming cost V 6 bases and J 6 bases, with 21 bases left between them. This CDR3 spans 16 amino acids. Germline values: CDR1 SNHLY, CDR2 FYNNEI. The DNA for the CDR3 is TGTGCCAGCAGCGACCCCGGGACTTCCAGAGGCAATGAGCAGTTCTTC. Protein: CASSDPGTSRGNEQFF. The entire variable domain, with the rest obtained from reference TRBV2 and TRBJ2-1, is as follows: EPEVTQTPSHQVTQMGQEVILRCVPISNHLYFYWYRQILGQKVEFLVSFYNNEISEKSEIFDDQFSVERPDGSNFTLKIRSTKLEDSAMYFCASSDPGTSRGNEQFFGPGTRLTVL.

This clonotype was found many times. The chain couples TRBV6-6 to TRBJ1-1, with D unresolved. The germline CDR1 and CDR2 sequences are MNHNY and SVGAGI (reference sequence). Trimming took off 5 bases at V and 8 bases at J, with 12 bases between the two ends. The CDR3 contains 12 residues. Here the CDR3 reads CASSTVRVEAFF. The CDR3 coding sequence is TGTGCCAGCAGTACCGTACGAGTCGAAGCTTTCTTT.

The V call is TRBV2, the J call TRBJ2-7; perhaps TRBD2 as D (6 bases). V lost 3 bases and J lost 4, with 13 bases in between. In germline, CDR1 is SNHLY, CDR2 FYNNEI. The CDR3 has 14 residues. The CDR3 DNA reads as TGTGCCAGCAGTGAGGGGGAGGTTAGGTACGAGCAGTACTTC. Translation gives CASSEGEVRYEQYF.

This clonotype was counted a single time. The V call is TRBV4-2, the J call TRBJ2-1; 9 nucleotides match TRBD2. Germline CDR1 reads LGHNA; CDR2 reads YNFKEQ. The CDR3 sequence is 16 residues long. The V segment lost 0 bases and the J segment 5 bases; nucleotides outside the gene matches: 5. CDR3 nucleotide sequence: TGTGCCAGCAGCCAAGATCTTAGCGGGGGTGACAATGAGCAGTTCTTC. Translating gives CASSQDLSGGDNEQFF.

The chain has TRBV5-4 and TRBJ2-3; 15 nucleotides match TRBD2. This CDR3 is built from 18 residues. Germline trimming cut 4 bases from V and 0 bases from J; bases unmatched to any gene: 6. CDR1 and CDR2 (germline): SGHNT, YYREEE (reference sequence). The CDR3 here is CASSPGLAGGGSTDTQYF. As DNA, the CDR3 is TGTGCCAGCAGCCCCGGACTAGCGGGGGGGGGCAGCACAGATACGCAGTATTTT.

This chain connects TRBV5-4 to TRBJ2-7; 8 nucleotides line up with TRBD2. There are 15 residues in the CDR3. CDR1 SGHNT and CDR2 YYREEE come from the germline V gene (reference sequence). V shed 0 bases, J shed 2 bases, and the junction held 4 bases outside the gene matches. The CDR3 bases are TGTGCCAGCAGCTTGGTGGGGCGGGGGGCCTACGAGCAGTACTTC. It codes for CASSLVGRGAYEQYF.

At least ten counts were recorded for this clonotype. The chain employs TRBV5-1 and TRBJ2-2; 9 positions match TRBD2. Germline trimming cut 0 bases from V and 1 base from J; bases unmatched to any gene: 4. This CDR3 is built from 17 residues. CDR1 is SGHRS and CDR2 is YFSETQ in the germline V gene. The CDR3 DNA reads as TGCGCCAGCAGCTTGGCGGTAGCGGGGGTGAACACCGGGGAGCTGTTTTTT. As protein: CASSLAVAGVNTGELFF. The variable domain in full, completed from reference TRBV5-1 and TRBJ2-2, reads KAGVTQTPRYLIKTRGQQVTLSCSPISGHRSVSWYQQTPGQGLQFLFEYFSETQRNKGNFPGRFSGRQFSNSRSEMNVSTLELGDSALYLCASSLAVAGVNTGELFFGEGSRLTVL.

V is TRBV7-8 and J is TRBJ1-5, with a possible D match to TRBD1 (5 bases). The CDR3 consists of 14 residues. V lost 2 bases and J 5 bases, leaving 10 bases between the germline ends. CDR1 and CDR2 (germline): SGHVS, FQNEAQ. This CDR3 is CASSLREGYQPQHF. The CDR3 DNA reads as TGTGCCAGCAGCTTAAGGGAGGGGTATCAGCCCCAGCATTTT.

The V gene is TRBV2, the J gene TRBJ2-7; D is uncertain. The germline V gene encodes CDR1 SNHLY and CDR2 FYNNEI. V lost 8 bases, J lost 3 bases, and 8 bases lay in between. The CDR3 has 11 residues. CDR3 amino acids: CASGVNYEQYF. DNA for the CDR3: TGTGCCAGCGGTGTCAACTACGAGCAGTACTTC.

The chain combines TRBV2 with TRBJ2-7; 11 bases line up with TRBD1. The CDR3 runs 14 residues. The V gene's germline CDR1 is SNHLY and CDR2 FYNNEI. V lost 4 bases and J lost 5; bases outside the gene matches: 4. CDR3 DNA: TGTGCCAGCAGTGCGGACAGGGGGCGCGACGAGCAGTACTTC. Its translation is CASSADRGRDEQYF. Drawing the rest from reference TRBV2 and TRBJ2-7, the complete variable domain is EPEVTQTPSHQVTQMGQEVILRCVPISNHLYFYWYRQILGQKVEFLVSFYNNEISEKSEIFDDQFSVERPDGSNFTLKIRSTKLEDSAMYFCASSADRGRDEQYFGPGTRLTVT.

The chain uses TRBV20-1 and TRBJ1-5; D might be TRBD1 (5 bases). CDR3 length equals 16 residues. V was pared by 1 base and J by 4 bases, with 17 bases between. Looked up from germline, CDR1 is DFQATT and CDR2 is SNEGSKA (reference sequence). DNA of the CDR3: TGCAGTGCTAGAGTCGAGGGCAGGCGGGGGAATCAGCCCCAGCATTTT. It encodes CSARVEGRRGNQPQHF.

The V and J genes are TRBV28 and TRBJ1-5; D remains ambiguous. V was shortened by 10 bases and J by 4 bases, with 14 bases between the two germline ends. In germline, CDR1 is MDHEN, CDR2 SYDVKM. The length of the CDR3 is 13 residues. CDR3 bases: TGTGCCACCGGTGCCAGCCGTAATCAGCCCCAGCATTTT. Its protein is CATGASRNQPQHF.

CDR3 amino acids: CASSEPRASGVLQETQYF. The CDR3 bases are TGCGCCAGCAGTGAGCCCCGGGCTAGCGGGGTCCTCCAAGAGACCCAGTACTTC. The V gene is TRBV10-1, the J gene TRBJ2-5; 9 positions agree with TRBD2. Germline V gene lookup returns CDR1 WNHNN and CDR2 SYGVQD (reference sequence). This CDR3 has 18 amino acids. After removal of 2 bases from V and 1 base from J, the junction contained 11 bases not matched to a gene.

The sample holds many counts of this clonotype. The V gene is TRBV2, the J gene TRBJ1-1; the D is unclear. Per germline, CDR1 SNHLY and CDR2 FYNNEI. The CDR3 length is 13 residues. With 1 base removed from V and 1 base from J, the gap between germline ends came to 4 bases. CDR3 sequence reads: CASSEDRNTEAFF. CDR3 bases: TGTGCCAGCAGTGAAGACAGGAACACTGAAGCTTTCTTT.

This clonotype was observed a few times. The chain employs TRBV24-1 and TRBJ1-3; D might be TRBD1 (5 bases). Germline V gives CDR1 KGHDR, CDR2 SFDVKD. V dropped 2 bases and J dropped 1 base, with 8 bases sitting between them. This CDR3 is built from 15 residues. CDR3 DNA sequence: TGTGCCACCAGTGATTCGACAGAGTCTGGAAACACCATATATTTT. Amino acids: CATSDSTESGNTIYF.

This clonotype was counted at least ten times. The V gene is TRBV15, the J gene TRBJ2-4; the match to TRBD1 covers 7 bases. CDR3 length: 15 residues. Germline V CDR1 and CDR2: LNHNV, YYDKDF (reference sequence). J was trimmed by 2 bases and V by 8 bases; bases with no gene match: 9. The DNA of the CDR3 is TGTGCCACCGCCGAGACAGGGATCCCCAAAAACATTCAGTACTTC. It is translated as CATAETGIPKNIQYF.

This clonotype came up many times. The chain uses TRBV5-4 and TRBJ2-3, with a tentative D call TRBD1 (5 bases). With 0 bases removed from V and 4 bases from J, the gap between germline ends came to 12 bases. Germline values: CDR1 SGHNT, CDR2 YYREEE (reference sequence). The CDR3 is 15 residues long. The CDR3 coding sequence is TGTGCCAGCAGCTTGGTAGGCAGGGTTGCAGATACGCAGTATTTT. Protein product: CASSLVGRVADTQYF.

The genes are TRBV7-8 and TRBJ1-1; D is ambiguous. The V end was cut by 5 bases, the J end by 12 bases, with 16 bases between. The CDR3 totals 12 residues. CDR1 and CDR2 from the germline V gene are SGHVS and FQNEAQ. The DNA for the CDR3 is TGTGCCAGCAGCGACCCAGCGGACCGGACTTTCTTT. This translates into CASSDPADRTFF.

This clonotype was observed at least ten times. CDR3 in amino acids: CASSAPGRTDTQYF. CDR3 bases: TGTGCCAGCAGCGCCCCCGGGCGCACAGATACGCAGTATTTT. This chain connects TRBV9 to TRBJ2-3; D is unresolved. This CDR3 is 14 amino acids long. V was shortened by 3 bases and J by 1 base, with 9 bases between the two germline ends. Per the germline V gene, CDR1 is SGDLS and CDR2 is YYNGEE.

The chain carries TRBV11-1 and TRBJ2-1; 7 bases are a match to TRBD2. The CDR3 has 16 residues. J gave up 10 bases and V 4 bases, and 16 bases lay outside the gene matches. Germline CDR1 and CDR2: SGHAT and FQDESV (reference sequence). The CDR3 region is CASSWTNSGASGEQFF. The CDR3 DNA is TGTGCCAGCAGCTGGACGAACAGCGGGGCATCAGGGGAGCAGTTCTTC.

This clonotype was counted between two and nine times. The genes are TRBV25-1 and TRBJ2-5; possible D gene TRBD1, 6 bases. This CDR3 has 14 residues. From germline, CDR1 is MGHDK and CDR2 SYGVNS. Trimming stripped 3 bases from V and 4 bases from J, with 12 bases between. The CDR3, as DNA: TGTGCCAGCAGTGAGAACAGGGACGGAGAGACCCAGTACTTC. This codes for CASSENRDGETQYF.

This clonotype was detected ten times or more. V gene TRBV7-2 combines with J gene TRBJ2-1; TRBD2 might be the D (6 bases). Germline V lookup: CDR1 SGHTA, CDR2 FQGNSA. The CDR3 loop spans 11 amino acids. V gave up 5 bases and J gave up 10 bases, with 9 bases separating them. Here the CDR3 reads CASSRDLEQFF. DNA for the CDR3: TGTGCCAGCAGCCGGGACTTGGAGCAGTTCTTC.

This clonotype was observed a handful of times. The V and J genes are TRBV10-3 and TRBJ1-5; 9 nucleotides line up with TRBD1. Germline V gene lookup returns CDR1 ENHRY and CDR2 SYGVKD. The V gene end was trimmed by 6 bases and the J gene end by 6 bases; junction bases not matched to a gene: 6. The CDR3 has 14 amino acids. DNA of the CDR3: TGTGCCATCAGCAGGGACAGGGACATTCAGCCCCAGCATTTT. Translated: CAISRDRDIQPQHF.

J is TRBJ2-3 and V is TRBV2; D gene ambiguous. Trimming removed 8 bases at V and 13 bases at J, with 13 bases between. The CDR3 is 10 amino acids. CDR1 and CDR2 (germline): SNHLY, FYNNEI. The CDR3 region is CASGERVKYF. The CDR3 DNA reads TGTGCCAGCGGCGAAAGGGTAAAGTATTTT.

This sequence joins TRBV3-1 and TRBJ2-3; 15 nucleotides align to TRBD2. The CDR3 has 17 amino acids. V was clipped by 4 bases and J by 3 bases; unmatched bases: 5. CDR1 is LGHDT, CDR2 YNNKEL, per germline (reference sequence). The CDR3, as DNA: TGTGCCAGCAGCCGTTCCGGGACTAGCGGGAGGACAGATACGCAGTATTTT. This gives the protein CASSRSGTSGRTDTQYF.

This clonotype was recorded many times. V gene TRBV20-1 combines with J gene TRBJ2-4, with a weak D call TRBD2 (6 bases). The CDR3 consists of 14 residues. V lost 2 bases and J lost 3, with 11 bases in between. From germline, CDR1 is DFQATT and CDR2 SNEGSKA (reference sequence). Here the CDR3 reads CSARPPEGKNIQYF. The CDR3 DNA reads TGCAGTGCTAGACCGCCGGAGGGCAAAAACATTCAGTACTTC.

The chain carries TRBV25-1 and TRBJ1-4, with a possible D match to TRBD1 (6 bases). Germline values: CDR1 MGHDK, CDR2 SYGVNS. The CDR3 is 17 amino acids. V was cut by 7 bases and J by 3 bases, with 21 bases left in between. The CDR3 protein is CASIGGRRGSANEKLFF. The CDR3 DNA reads TGTGCCAGCATAGGGGGTCGACGAGGATCAGCTAATGAAAAACTGTTTTTT.

The chain links TRBV19 to TRBJ1-2; the match to TRBD1 covers 7 bases. CDR3 length equals 13 residues. Trimming cost V 8 bases and J 4 bases; bases outside gene matches: 7. The V gene's germline CDR1 is LNHDA and CDR2 SQIVND (reference sequence). The CDR3 protein is CASGDRQLYGYTF. CDR3 coding DNA: TGTGCCAGTGGGGACAGACAACTCTATGGCTACACCTTC.

A remark on this clonotype: A single base separates this from a much larger clone, so it may be a read error. The chain combines TRBV20-1 with TRBJ2-1, with TRBD2 as a possible D gene (6 bases). Per germline, CDR1 DFQATT and CDR2 SNEGSKA (reference sequence). The CDR3 is 17 amino acids. The CDR3 DNA reads TGCAGTGCCCGGGTCGGAGGGGCCCCGAGCTCCTACAATGAGCGGTTCTTC. It yields the protein CSARVGGAPSSYNERFF.

The rearrangement joins TRBV27 to TRBJ1-2; 7 bases agree with TRBD1. V was pared by 7 bases and J by 13 bases, with 15 bases of the junction left unmatched. The CDR3 loop spans 13 amino acids. The germline V gene has CDR1 MNHEY and CDR2 SMNVEV (reference sequence). The CDR3 sequence is CASTLTAGQSLTF. The CDR3, as DNA: TGTGCCAGCACTTTGACCGCGGGACAGAGCCTCACCTTC.